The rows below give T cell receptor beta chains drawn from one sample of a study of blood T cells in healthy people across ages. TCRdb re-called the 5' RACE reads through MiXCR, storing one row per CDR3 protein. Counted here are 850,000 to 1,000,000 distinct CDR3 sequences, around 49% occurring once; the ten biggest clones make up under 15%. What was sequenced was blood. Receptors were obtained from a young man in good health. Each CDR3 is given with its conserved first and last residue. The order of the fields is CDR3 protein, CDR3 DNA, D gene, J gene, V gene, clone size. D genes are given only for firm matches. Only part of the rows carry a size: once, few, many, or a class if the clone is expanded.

CDR3: CASSLVPGGYTDTQYF
DNA: TGTGCCAGCAGCTTAGTCCCGGGGGGGTACACAGATACGCAGTATTTT
D: TRBD2
J: TRBJ2-3
V: TRBV7-9
size: -

CDR3: CASSLGIGTSGDYTF
DNA: TGTGCCAGCAGCTTAGGGATCGGGACGTCAGGTGACTACACCTTC
D: -
J: TRBJ1-2
V: TRBV7-2
size: once

CDR3: CASSLSPGANSPLHF
DNA: TGCGCCAGCAGCTTGTCACCGGGGGCGAATTCACCCCTCCACTTT
D: -
J: TRBJ1-6
V: TRBV5-1
size: -

CDR3: CASSPLDGYTIYF
DNA: TGTGCCAGCAGCCCGTTGGACGGTTACACCATATATTTT
D: -
J: TRBJ1-3
V: TRBV9
size: -

CDR3: CASSQDGGQDYEQYF
DNA: TGTGCCAGCAGCCAAGACGGAGGACAGGACTACGAGCAGTACTTC
D: TRBD1
J: TRBJ2-7
V: TRBV4-2
size: -

CDR3: CASSQGEAGTYGYTF
DNA: TGCGCCAGCAGCCAAGGGGAGGCAGGGACCTATGGCTACACCTTC
D: -
J: TRBJ1-2
V: TRBV4-3
size: -

CDR3: CASSAGALFEETQYF
DNA: TGTGCCAGCAGCGCCGGAGCACTTTTCGAAGAGACCCAGTACTTC
D: -
J: TRBJ2-5
V: TRBV9
size: few

CDR3: CASSLRRDRVYNEQYF
DNA: TGTGCCAGCAGCTTGAGACGGGACAGGGTATACAATGAGCAGTACTTC
D: TRBD1
J: TRBJ2-5
V: TRBV5-6
size: -

CDR3: CASGGTNHYNEQFF
DNA: TGCGCCAGCGGAGGGACTAACCATTACAATGAGCAGTTCTTC
D: TRBD2
J: TRBJ2-1
V: TRBV5-1
size: -

CDR3: CASSEAVAGTYTDTQYF
DNA: TGTGCCAGCAGTGAAGCGGTCGCTGGTACATACACAGATACGCAGTATTTT
D: -
J: TRBJ2-3
V: TRBV6-1
size: -

CDR3: CASRSQGAGGYGYTF
DNA: TGTGCCAGCAGGTCACAGGGGGCGGGTGGCTATGGCTACACCTTC
D: TRBD1
J: TRBJ1-2
V: TRBV2
size: -

CDR3: CASSLVEGTTEAFF
DNA: TGTGCCAGCAGCTTAGTCGAGGGAACCACTGAAGCTTTCTTT
D: -
J: TRBJ1-1
V: TRBV7-2
size: -

CDR3: CASSLGNIGGTYEQYF
DNA: TGTGCCAGCAGCTTGGGGAATATCGGGGGCACCTACGAGCAGTACTTC
D: -
J: TRBJ2-7
V: TRBV11-2
size: few

CDR3: CASSDEVSSGGATSTDTQYF
DNA: TGTGCCAGCAGCGACGAAGTCTCTAGCGGGGGGGCTACTAGCACAGATACGCAGTATTTT
D: TRBD2
J: TRBJ2-3
V: TRBV2
size: -

CDR3: CAIQRRNFSHEQYF
DNA: TGTGCCATACAACGGCGGAACTTCTCCCACGAGCAGTACTTC
D: -
J: TRBJ2-7
V: TRBV6-6
size: -

CDR3: CASSLRGASGSDTQYF
DNA: TGTGCCAGCAGCCTCCGTGGGGCTAGCGGTTCAGATACGCAGTATTTT
D: TRBD2
J: TRBJ2-3
V: TRBV27
size: -

CDR3: CSVAGNLNTEAFF
DNA: TGCAGCGTTGCCGGGAATTTGAACACTGAAGCTTTCTTT
D: -
J: TRBJ1-1
V: TRBV29-1
size: -

CDR3: CSARFPDYREQFF
DNA: TGCAGTGCTAGATTCCCGGACTATAGGGAGCAGTTCTTC
D: -
J: TRBJ2-1
V: TRBV20-1
size: -

CDR3: CSAIRTGATEAFF
DNA: TGCAGTGCCATTCGAACAGGGGCCACTGAAGCTTTCTTT
D: TRBD1
J: TRBJ1-1
V: TRBV20-1
size: -

CDR3: CASSLWGWTSEGTDTQYF
DNA: TGTGCCAGCAGTTTATGGGGGTGGACTAGCGAAGGCACAGATACGCAGTATTTT
D: TRBD2
J: TRBJ2-3
V: TRBV27
size: -

CDR3: CASKAYSGRRDKFF
DNA: TGTGCCAGCAAGGCATACTCAGGGCGGCGTGATAAGTTCTTC
D: -
J: TRBJ2-1
V: TRBV28
size: -

CDR3: CASSQDKTSGGDTDTQYF
DNA: TGCGCCAGCAGCCAAGATAAAACTAGCGGGGGGGATACAGATACGCAGTATTTT
D: TRBD2
J: TRBJ2-3
V: TRBV4-1
size: -

CDR3: CASSLKGSYGYTF
DNA: TGTGCCAGCAGTTTAAAGGGGAGCTATGGCTACACCTTC
D: -
J: TRBJ1-2
V: TRBV12-3/TRBV12-4
size: few

CDR3: CASSPAGHYGYTF
DNA: TGTGCCAGCAGCCCGGCCGGGCACTATGGCTACACCTTC
D: -
J: TRBJ1-2
V: TRBV14
size: -

CDR3: CASSGTDSYEQYF
DNA: TGTGCCAGCAGTGGGACAGACTCCTACGAGCAGTACTTC
D: TRBD1
J: TRBJ2-7
V: TRBV12-3/TRBV12-4
size: many

CDR3: CASSLAREQGDYGYTF
DNA: TGTGCCAGCAGCTTAGCGCGTGAACAGGGGGACTATGGCTACACCTTC
D: TRBD1
J: TRBJ1-2
V: TRBV7-9
size: -

CDR3: CAGSPLLGGGYNEQFF
DNA: TGTGCCGGCAGCCCCCTTCTCGGGGGGGGATACAATGAGCAGTTCTTC
D: TRBD2
J: TRBJ2-1
V: TRBV14
size: -

CDR3: CSPSGGASTDTQYF
DNA: TGCAGTCCCTCCGGGGGAGCTAGCACAGATACGCAGTATTTT
D: -
J: TRBJ2-3
V: TRBV20-1
size: once

CDR3: CASSQDKEGGPETQYF
DNA: TGCGCCAGCAGCCAAGATAAGGAGGGGGGGCCGGAGACCCAGTACTTC
D: -
J: TRBJ2-5
V: TRBV4-1
size: few

CDR3: CTSGQGLAVTDTQYF
DNA: TGTACCAGCGGCCAGGGACTAGCGGTCACAGATACGCAGTATTTT
D: TRBD2
J: TRBJ2-3
V: TRBV6-2/TRBV6-3
size: -

CDR3: CASRNAGSSYEQYF
DNA: TGTGCCAGTCGGAATGCAGGGAGCTCCTACGAGCAGTACTTC
D: -
J: TRBJ2-7
V: TRBV2
size: -

CDR3: CATNGGGVAMTQYF
DNA: TGTGCCACTAACGGGGGCGGGGTAGCAATGACGCAGTATTTT
D: -
J: TRBJ2-3
V: TRBV12-3/TRBV12-4
size: few

CDR3: CALSETGSSYEQYF
DNA: TGTGCCCTCAGTGAGACAGGGAGCTCCTACGAGCAGTACTTC
D: TRBD1
J: TRBJ2-7
V: TRBV10-3
size: once

CDR3: CASSEGRNSNEKLFF
DNA: TGTGCCAGCAGTGAAGGACGCAATTCTAATGAAAAACTGTTTTTT
D: -
J: TRBJ1-4
V: TRBV25-1
size: few

CDR3: CASSQARDTSYGYTF
DNA: TGTGCCAGCAGCCAGGCCCGGGACACCTCCTATGGCTACACCTTC
D: -
J: TRBJ1-2
V: TRBV4-2
size: few

CDR3: CSVEQGPDTQYF
DNA: TGCAGCGTTGAACAGGGGCCAGATACGCAGTATTTT
D: -
J: TRBJ2-3
V: TRBV29-1
size: -

CDR3: CANSWGGVQETQYF
DNA: TGTGCCAACAGTTGGGGTGGGGTCCAAGAGACCCAGTACTTC
D: -
J: TRBJ2-5
V: TRBV12-3/TRBV12-4
size: -